One and the same sample provided the 18 T cell receptor beta chains below, sequenced in a study of shared clonotypes between healthy human individuals. Libraries were prepared by immunoSEQ multiplex PCR; TCRdb keeps only in-frame clonotypes and omits some of them. The repertoire holds 800,000 to 1,200,000 clones, approximately 80% seen once, with 0.52% in the top ten. Sequencing input: memory CD4+ T cells from PBMCs. Subset of the sample: CD45RA-negative fraction. These TCRs come from a man aged 18 to 30 in good health. Some clones in this sample may be carry-over from other donors' samples.

This sequence joins TRBV27 and TRBJ2-3; weak D call: TRBD2 (5 bases). The germline CDR1 and CDR2 sequences are MNHEY and SMNVEV (reference sequence). This CDR3 contains 15 residues. Trimming took 3 bases from V and 7 from J, leaving 17 bases between them. The CDR3 bases are TGTGCCAGCAGTTTCCTCCGGACTGATAAGAATACGCAGTATTTT. This translates into CASSFLRTDKNTQYF.

The chain combines TRBV10-2 with TRBJ2-1; 9 nucleotides line up with TRBD2. J lost 3 bases, V lost 6 bases, and 0 bases had no gene match. This CDR3 is built from 13 residues. Germline CDR1 and CDR2: WSHSY and SAAADI. The CDR3 region has the DNA TGCGCCAGCAGACTAGCGGGCTACAATGAGCAGTTCTTC. This codes for CASRLAGYNEQFF.

The genes are TRBV5-1 and TRBJ2-3; D possibly matches TRBD1 or TRBD2 (5 bases each). The germline V gene has CDR1 SGHRS and CDR2 YFSETQ. V lost 4 bases, J lost 6 bases, and 15 bases lay in between. The CDR3 sequence is 14 residues long. The CDR3 loop reads CASSPGGGGDTQYF. CDR3 DNA: TGCGCCAGCAGCCCCGGTGGGGGTGGGGATACGCAGTATTTT.

On this clone: This sample also contains other DNA sequences that code for the same CDR3. This chain connects TRBV10-3 to TRBJ2-1; D gene unclear. This CDR3 is built from 11 residues. Germline assignment: CDR1 ENHRY and CDR2 SYGVKD. The V gene lost 0 bases and the J gene lost 8 bases, with 2 bases spanning the gap. CDR3 sequence (DNA): TGTGCCATCAGTGAGTCCGATGAGCAGTTCTTC. Protein product: CAISESDEQFF.

As for this clone: A read error may account for a junction end that differs from germline. The V call is TRBV5-4, the J call TRBJ1-1; D remains unclear. Germline V CDR1 and CDR2: SGHNT, YYREEE (reference sequence). This CDR3 region has 14 residues. The CDR3 bases are TGCGCCAGCAGCCAAGACCGAATGAACACTGAAGCTTTCTTT. It codes for CASSQDRMNTEAFF.

The chain links TRBV19 to TRBJ2-2; 16 bases map to TRBD2. Germline CDR1 LNHDA, CDR2 SQIVND (reference sequence). Trimming took 9 bases from V and 7 from J; bases not matched to a gene: 17. This CDR3 spans 19 amino acids. The CDR3 region is CASRVGLAGGPAKNGELFF. The DNA for the CDR3 is TGTGCCAGCAGGGTGGGACTAGCGGGAGGGCCGGCGAAAAACGGGGAGCTGTTTTTT. Using reference TRBV19 and TRBJ2-2 for the parts outside the CDR3, the full variable domain is DGGITQSPKYLFRKEGQNVTLSCEQNLNHDAMYWYRQDPGQGLRLIYYSQIVNDFQKGDIAEGYSVSREKKESFPLTVTSAQKNPTAFYLCASRVGLAGGPAKNGELFFGEGSRLTVL.

This chain links TRBV5-1 with TRBJ2-6; D not resolved. Germline CDR1 SGHRS, CDR2 YFSETQ. The CDR3 has 15 amino acids. V lost 4 bases, J lost 0 bases, and 8 bases lay in between. The CDR3 here is CASSPDGSGANVLTF. The CDR3 nucleotides are TGCGCCAGCAGCCCAGATGGCTCTGGGGCCAACGTCCTGACTTTC.

This sequence joins TRBV5-1 and TRBJ2-2, with 7 bases matching TRBD2. From germline, CDR1 is SGHRS and CDR2 YFSETQ. CDR3 length equals 16 residues. The V and J ends lost 0 bases and 5 bases, in that order; junction bases with no gene match: 7. CDR3: CASSLDPGAGTGELFF. The DNA of the CDR3 is TGCGCCAGCAGCTTGGACCCGGGAGCGGGGACCGGGGAGCTGTTTTTT.

The gene calls are TRBV5-1 and TRBJ1-1, with 7 bases lining up with TRBD1. This CDR3 spans 15 amino acids. The junction had 6 bases not matched to a gene; V was cut back by 3 bases and J by 1 base. Germline V CDR1 and CDR2: SGHRS, YFSETQ. The CDR3 DNA follows: TGCGCCAGCAGCTCACTGACAGGGTCGAACACTGAAGCTTTCTTT. Translating gives CASSSLTGSNTEAFF.

This clone has just one count. The V gene is TRBV6-6, the J gene TRBJ2-1; D is perhaps TRBD1 or TRBD2 (5 bases each). With 2 bases removed from V and 7 bases from J, the gap between germline ends came to 9 bases. CDR3 length equals 13 residues. Per germline, CDR1 MNHNY and CDR2 SVGAGI (reference sequence). CDR3: CASSYGRENEQFF. As DNA, the CDR3 is TGTGCCAGCAGTTACGGCAGGGAGAATGAGCAGTTCTTC.

The chain combines TRBV4-2 with TRBJ1-4; TRBD1 agrees at 9 bases. The trim removed 4 bases at V and 8 bases at J, leaving 8 bases unmatched. The CDR3 contains 15 residues. Germline CDR1 is LGHNA and CDR2 is YNFKEQ. The CDR3 reads CASSPLGQGREKLFF. Written as DNA, the CDR3 is TGTGCCAGCAGCCCCCTCGGACAGGGGAGAGAAAAACTGTTTTTT.

The rearrangement links TRBV29-1 to TRBJ1-2; D not certain. The V end was cut by 0 bases, the J end by 6 bases, with 11 bases between. This CDR3 region has 13 residues. Germline V CDR1 and CDR2: SQVTM, ANQGSEA. CDR3 region: CSVEDSPSHGYTF. CDR3 nucleotides: TGCAGCGTTGAAGACAGTCCGAGTCATGGCTACACCTTC.

The CDR3 DNA sequence: TGCGCCAGCAGCTTCAATCTAGGGCAGGGCTACGAGCAGTACTTC. It translates to CASSFNLGQGYEQYF. The chain employs TRBV5-1 and TRBJ2-7, with a possible D match to TRBD1 (5 bases). The germline V gene encodes CDR1 SGHRS and CDR2 YFSETQ. This CDR3 contains 15 residues. Trimming stripped 2 bases from V and 3 bases from J, with 15 bases between. Full variable domain (rest looked up from reference TRBV5-1 and TRBJ2-7): KAGVTQTPRYLIKTRGQQVTLSCSPISGHRSVSWYQQTPGQGLQFLFEYFSETQRNKGNFPGRFSGRQFSNSRSEMNVSTLELGDSALYLCASSFNLGQGYEQYFGPGTRLTVT.

The chain couples TRBV19 to TRBJ2-3; D is possibly TRBD1 or TRBD2 (5 bases each). The CDR3 is made up of 15 amino acids. Trimming pared 8 bases from V and 0 bases from J, leaving 15 bases between. The germline V gene has CDR1 LNHDA and CDR2 SQIVND (reference sequence). Here the CDR3 DNA reads TGTGCCAGTCGGGACCGACCATCTAGCACAGATACGCAGTATTTT. Amino acids: CASRDRPSSTDTQYF.

This chain connects TRBV5-5 to TRBJ2-2; no firm D call. The V gene lost 2 bases and the J gene lost 0 bases, with 2 bases spanning the gap. This CDR3 contains 13 residues. CDR1 is SGHKS, CDR2 YYEKEE, per germline (reference sequence). The CDR3 protein is CASSFANTGELFF. The CDR3 DNA follows: TGTGCCAGCAGCTTTGCGAACACCGGGGAGCTGTTTTTT.

This clone has just a few counts. The V gene is TRBV7-9, the J gene TRBJ1-2, with D maybe TRBD1 (6 bases). The CDR3 loop spans 16 amino acids. Germline-derived CDR1 and CDR2 are SEHNR and FQNEAQ (reference sequence). V dropped 6 bases and J dropped 4 bases, with 21 bases sitting between them. This chain's CDR3 is CASSPLQGAGSYGYTF. DNA of the CDR3: TGTGCCAGCAGTCCATTACAGGGAGCTGGTAGCTATGGCTACACCTTC.

The chain carries TRBV10-3 and TRBJ2-7; 8 nucleotides match TRBD1. The CDR3 contains 12 residues. With 7 bases clipped from V and 5 bases from J, the junction kept 4 bases outside the gene matches. Germline CDR1 reads ENHRY; CDR2 reads SYGVKD. The CDR3 DNA reads TGTGCCATCACGGACAGGGCTCACGAGCAGTACTTC. As protein: CAITDRAHEQYF.

The chain is built from TRBV5-1 and TRBJ1-3; no clear D. This CDR3 has 17 residues. CDR1 and CDR2 from the germline V gene are SGHRS and YFSETQ. Trimming took 1 base from V and 0 from J, leaving 14 bases between them. The DNA for the CDR3 is TGCGCCAGCAGCTTGTCAGGCGCGGCCAGCTCTGGAAACACCATATATTTT. This codes for CASSLSGAASSGNTIYF.